This T cell receptor beta chain is from a study of blood T cell repertoires in COVID-19. At the level of the study: Spain, Italy and the United States supplied samples that represented acute and convalescent COVID-19. PBMCs, B-cell-depleted T cells, or T cells were the source of the cDNA or gDNA that made up the material.

Trimming cost V 10 bases and J 8 bases, with 18 bases left between them. CDR3 length: 13 residues. How the authors handled the data: Reference gene primer amplification yielded estimated nucleated cell counts. Some clones are missing from TCRdb's copy, which holds only in-frame ones; the method was immunoSEQ multiplex PCR. The DNA was the basis for D and trimming; V, J and clone size are from that table. The sample lists under 300,000 clones; roughly 88% were seen once. Sequencing was performed on peripheral blood. The gene calls are TRBV23-1 and TRBJ2-1; weak D call: TRBD1 (5 bases). TRBV23-1 belongs to the ORF category, with a function that is uncertain. This TCR came from an elderly man with acute or convalescent COVID-19. CDR3 loop: CATSEDNYDEQFF. The CDR3, as DNA: TGCGCCACCTCCGAGGACAATTATGATGAGCAGTTCTTC.